This T cell receptor beta chain derives from a study of shared clonotypes between healthy human individuals. General study findings and limits: Among donors, the sharing of clonotypes was expected to be influenced by sequencing depth. Clonotypes that were shared across a handful of donors made up 4.5% to 5% of naive CD4 clonotypes.

Authors' analysis steps: Quality scores were absent from the junction-only immunoSEQ sequences, so filtering differed. The protocol was immunoSEQ multiplex PCR, while the TCRdb copy is restricted to in-frame clones and leaves out a portion. The V and J calls and the clone size are those of that table, but D and trimming were determined from the DNA. This table has about 2 million clones, about 95% appearing once. Regarding this clone: The antigen is undetermined.

Looked up from germline, CDR1 is MNHEY and CDR2 is SVGAGI. The length of the CDR3 is 15 residues. Trimming took 6 bases from V and 6 from J, leaving 21 bases between them. Naive CD8 populations comprised CD45RO-negative cells positively selected for CCR7, excluding terminally differentiated effector memory CD45RA+ cells. Each sample came from a Caucasian adult donor living in Nashville, Tennessee. V is TRBV6-5 and J is TRBJ2-7; unclear D gene. Sequenced input: naive CD8+ T cells sorted from blood. This clonotype was obtained from a man aged 18 to 29 in good health. CDR3: CASSGPRSGLPEQYF. As DNA, the CDR3 is TGTGCCAGCAGCGGCCCCCGGTCAGGTTTGCCCGAGCAGTACTTC.